The sequence of this T cell receptor (beta chain) was determined in a study of blood T cell repertoires in COVID-19. The CDR3 consists of 14 residues. The J segment lost 6 bases and the V segment lost 0 bases, leaving 3 bases of the junction unmatched. Germline loops: CDR1 SGHRS, CDR2 YFSETQ. Produced via immunoSEQ multiplex PCR; TCRdb's table is partial and in-frame only. The sample carries around 290,000 clones, more than 70% recorded once. The chain recombines TRBV5-1 with TRBJ2-7; 10 bases agree with TRBD1. The sequenced sample consisted of peripheral blood. This clonotype was obtained from a woman between 45 and 60 years old who had recovered from COVID-19. The DNA of the CDR3 is TGCGCCAGCAGCTTGGAAGGGACAGGGGTCGAGCAGTACTTC. It encodes CASSLEGTGVEQYF.